This T cell receptor beta chain was sequenced for a study of control samples from healthy donors and cancer patients. Assay used: immunoSEQ multiplex PCR; TCRdb lists only in-frame clones, some missing. Of some 79,000 clones detected, around 89% appear once; the ten largest clones hold about 7.1%. The ends were cut back, 4 bases at V and 5 bases at J, with 13 bases in the middle. CDR3 length: 14 residues. Germline-derived CDR1 and CDR2 are SGHRS and YFSETQ. This chain joins TRBV5-1 and TRBJ2-1, with a tentative D call TRBD1 (6 bases). The sequenced sample consisted of blood. This sequence originates from a middle-aged man in good health. The CDR3 loop is CASSPRQAHNEQFF. The CDR3 region has the DNA TGCGCCAGCAGCCCAAGACAGGCTCACAATGAGCAGTTCTTC.